This TCR beta chain originates from a study of PD-1 blockade in classical Hodgkin lymphoma. Broader study findings: Individuals who commenced nivolumab within less than 1 year of ASCT were excluded.

Germline CDR1 LGHNA, CDR2 YNFKEQ. The CDR3 consists of 16 residues. With 3 bases clipped from V and 6 bases from J, the junction kept 11 bases outside the gene matches. Concerning this clone itself: What it recognizes is unknown.

There was relapse after autologous stem cell transplantation in every patient, and there was variation in brentuximab vedotin exposure. The assay was immunoSEQ multiplex PCR, and TCRdb's table has in-frame clones only and misses some. The data show 90,000 to 100,000 clones, with about four fifths seen just once and about 16% held by the top ten. The clonotype was recovered from a human donor with classical Hodgkin lymphoma. The source was peripheral blood mononuclear cells (PBMCs), collected before the second cycle of nivolumab. The chain uses TRBV4-2 and TRBJ2-1; 7 bases are a match to TRBD1. The CDR3 loop reads CASSHYRDSEVNEQFF. Written as DNA, the CDR3 is TGTGCCAGCAGCCACTACCGGGACAGTGAGGTCAATGAGCAGTTCTTC.